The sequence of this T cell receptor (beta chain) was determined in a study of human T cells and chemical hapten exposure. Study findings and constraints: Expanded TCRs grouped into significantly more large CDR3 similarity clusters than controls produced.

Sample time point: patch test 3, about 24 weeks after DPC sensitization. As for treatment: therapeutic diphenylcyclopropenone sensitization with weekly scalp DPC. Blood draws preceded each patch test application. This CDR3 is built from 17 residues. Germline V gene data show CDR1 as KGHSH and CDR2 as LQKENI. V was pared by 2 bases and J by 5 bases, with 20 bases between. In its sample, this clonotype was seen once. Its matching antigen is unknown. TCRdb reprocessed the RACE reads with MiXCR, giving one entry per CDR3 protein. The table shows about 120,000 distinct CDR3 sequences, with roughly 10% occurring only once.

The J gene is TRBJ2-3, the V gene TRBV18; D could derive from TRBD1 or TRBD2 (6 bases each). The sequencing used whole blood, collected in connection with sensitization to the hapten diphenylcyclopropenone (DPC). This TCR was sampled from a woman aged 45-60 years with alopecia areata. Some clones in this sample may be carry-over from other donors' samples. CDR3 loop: CASSPTGGPFVGDTQYF. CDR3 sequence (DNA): TGTGCCAGCTCACCAACCGGGGGCCCTTTTGTCGGAGATACGCAGTATTTT.